The 30 T cell receptor beta chains in this list originate from one sample, sequenced in a study of blood T cell repertoires in COVID-19. Sequencing was performed with immunoSEQ multiplex PCR; in TCRdb, only in-frame clones are kept and a portion is missing. The data contain around 250,000 clones, more than 65% of them seen just once; the ten biggest clones take up about 3.5%. Sample: PBMCs or T cells enriched from blood (not recorded which). The receptors were sampled from a man aged 45 to 65 who had recovered from COVID-19.

CDR3 protein: CASGEQGAETEAFF. CDR3 DNA: TGCGCCAGCGGGGAACAGGGGGCCGAAACTGAAGCTTTCTTT. The chain has TRBV5-1 and TRBJ1-1; TRBD1 aligns across 9 bases. J lost 5 bases, V lost 7 bases, and 9 bases had no gene match. The CDR3 covers 14 residues. Germline V lookup: CDR1 SGHRS, CDR2 YFSETQ.

The rearrangement uses TRBV6-4 and TRBJ1-5; the D is unclear. Germline V gene sequence: CDR1 MRHNA, CDR2 SNTAGT. The CDR3 runs to 13 residues. V was shortened by 4 bases and J by 6 bases, with 10 bases between the two germline ends. The CDR3 loop is CASSAQVGQPQHF. CDR3 coding DNA: TGTGCCAGCAGTGCGCAGGTCGGTCAGCCCCAGCATTTT.

The rearrangement links TRBV30 to TRBJ2-3; 8 bases are a match to TRBD1. The CDR3 sequence is 14 residues long. Germline lookup yields CDR1 GTSNPN and CDR2 SVGIG (reference sequence). With V trimmed by 3 bases and J by 2 bases, 4 bases remained unmatched. This CDR3 is CAWSGTGPTDTQYF. The CDR3, as DNA: TGTGCCTGGAGCGGGACAGGTCCCACAGATACGCAGTATTTT. Supplemented by reference TRBV30 and TRBJ2-3, the full variable domain reads SQTIHQWPATLVQPVGSPLSLECTVEGTSNPNLYWYRQAAGRGLQLLFYSVGIGQISSEVPQNLSASRPQDRQFILSSKKLLLSDSGFYLCAWSGTGPTDTQYFGPGTRLTVL.

The gene calls are TRBV12-3 or TRBV12-4 and TRBJ2-1; 7 nucleotides match TRBD1. Trimming removed 7 bases from V and 6 bases from J; junction bases left unmatched: 6. This CDR3 spans 13 amino acids. The CDR3 loop is CASTTGQANEQFF. CDR3 nucleotide sequence: TGTGCCAGCACCACCGGACAGGCCAATGAGCAGTTCTTC.

V is TRBV5-4 and J is TRBJ1-4, with D uncertain. Germline values: CDR1 SGHNT, CDR2 YYREEE (reference sequence). V was cut by 1 base and J by 3 bases, with 13 bases left in between. This CDR3 is built from 16 residues. The CDR3 bases are TGTGCCAGCAGCTTGAAGGCGGGAGGTGCTAATGAAAAACTGTTTTTT. Protein sequence: CASSLKAGGANEKLFF.

The V gene is TRBV7-2, the J gene TRBJ1-1; TRBD1 might be the D (5 bases). V was shortened by 0 bases and J by 0 bases, with 8 bases between the two germline ends. CDR3 length equals 15 residues. In germline, CDR1 is SGHTA, CDR2 FQGNSA. CDR3 nucleotide sequence: TGTGCCAGCAGCTTAGCGGGGGGGTTGAACACTGAAGCTTTCTTT. As protein: CASSLAGGLNTEAFF.

The V and J genes are TRBV3-1 (or the pseudogene TRBV3-2) and TRBJ2-1; a weak D match, TRBD2 (6 bases). The germline V gene encodes CDR1 LGHDT and CDR2 YNNKEL (reference sequence). The CDR3 loop spans 12 amino acids. The V end lost 6 bases, the J end lost 6 bases, and 9 bases lay between the germline ends. As DNA, the CDR3 is TGTGCCAGCAGACGAGCGGGCAATGAGCAGTTCTTC. This encodes CASRRAGNEQFF.

The chain uses TRBV5-1 and TRBJ2-7; tentatively, D is TRBD2 (7 bases). V dropped 3 bases and J dropped 5 bases, with 21 bases sitting between them. CDR3 size: 16 residues. Germline assignment: CDR1 SGHRS and CDR2 YFSETQ. This chain's CDR3 is CASSSTPGGRRNEQYF. Here the CDR3 DNA reads TGCGCCAGCAGCTCCACCCCCGGGGGGCGTAGGAACGAGCAGTACTTC.

This chain connects TRBV19 to TRBJ2-7; tentative D call: TRBD2 (6 bases). The CDR3 has 15 amino acids. The V and J ends lost 3 bases and 7 bases respectively, with 19 bases between them. Germline CDR1 is LNHDA and CDR2 is SQIVND (reference sequence). The CDR3: CASSIQGRDFGEQYF. The CDR3 DNA follows: TGTGCCAGTAGTATCCAAGGACGGGACTTCGGGGAGCAGTACTTC.

This clone was detected only a few times. The CDR3 DNA reads TGCGCCAGCAGCCAGGGACAGGTCCTCTCTGGAAACACCATATATTTT. Translation gives CASSQGQVLSGNTIYF. The chain recombines TRBV4-1 with TRBJ1-3; TRBD1 aligns across 8 bases. Per germline, CDR1 MGHRA and CDR2 YSYEKL. J lost 0 bases, V lost 3 bases, and 4 bases had no gene match. The CDR3 is made up of 16 amino acids.

This clone was recorded a few times. CDR3 region: CASVSGGNTGELFF. The CDR3 DNA reads TGTGCTAGTGTTTCCGGGGGTAACACCGGGGAGCTGTTTTTT. The genes are TRBV12-5 and TRBJ2-2; perhaps TRBD2 as D (6 bases). V was cut by 7 bases and J by 2 bases, with 11 bases left in between. Germline lookup yields CDR1 LGHNT and CDR2 FRNRAP. The CDR3 is made up of 14 amino acids.

The V gene is TRBV10-1, the J gene TRBJ2-2; D is unclear. Germline CDR1 is WNHNN and CDR2 is SYGVQD (reference sequence). Trimming pared 6 bases from V and 0 bases from J, leaving 5 bases between. This CDR3 is built from 13 residues. The CDR3 loop reads CASSPTNTGELFF. The CDR3 DNA reads as TGCGCCAGCAGCCCTACGAACACCGGGGAGCTGTTTTTT.

The J gene is TRBJ2-7, the V gene TRBV28; D unresolved. Germline assignment: CDR1 MDHEN and CDR2 SYDVKM. V lost 3 bases to trimming and J lost 0 bases, with 12 bases between them. This CDR3 is built from 15 residues. The CDR3 here is CASSFTRAYSYEQYF. CDR3 nucleotides: TGTGCCAGCAGTTTCACCCGAGCGTACTCCTACGAGCAGTACTTC.

The gene calls are TRBV7-2 and TRBJ2-7; a possible D gene is TRBD1 (6 bases). There are 17 residues in the CDR3. Trimming removed 5 bases at V and 2 bases at J, with 22 bases between. The germline V gene has CDR1 SGHTA and CDR2 FQGNSA. The CDR3 DNA reads TGTGCCAGCAGCACTTCCTCACAGGGATGGGGCACCTACGAGCAGTACTTC. As protein: CASSTSSQGWGTYEQYF.

CDR3 coding DNA: TGTGCCAGCAGTGCGTCCTCAGGCAAAAACGGTGACGAGCAGTACTTC. It yields the protein CASSASSGKNGDEQYF. The chain has TRBV28 and TRBJ2-7; no definite D call. Germline lookup yields CDR1 MDHEN and CDR2 SYDVKM. This CDR3 is 16 amino acids long. Between the trimmed V and J ends, which lost 5 bases and 5 bases, there was a span of 22 bases.

The chain is built from TRBV4-2 and TRBJ1-4; no clear D gene. Trimming pared 4 bases from V and 0 bases from J, leaving 12 bases between. Germline lookup yields CDR1 LGHNA and CDR2 YNFKEQ. The CDR3 consists of 16 residues. The CDR3 here is CASSLGEGATNEKLFF. The CDR3 coding sequence is TGTGCCAGCAGCCTCGGGGAGGGTGCAACTAATGAAAAACTGTTTTTT.

The chain recombines TRBV27 with TRBJ2-7; possible D gene TRBD2, 6 bases. This CDR3 contains 13 residues. Deletions cut 9 bases from V and 3 bases from J, with 15 bases between. The germline gives CDR1 MNHEY, CDR2 SMNVEV (reference sequence). CDR3 in DNA: TGTGCCAGTAAACGCGGGACCAACTACGAGCAGTACTTC. This sequence encodes CASKRGTNYEQYF.

This clone was counted a single time. CDR3 DNA sequence: TGCGCCTCGAGTGGATTTAGCGGGGGCGCGAACACCGGGGAGCTGTTTTTT. Protein sequence: CASSGFSGGANTGELFF. This chain links TRBV5-1 with TRBJ2-2; 9 nucleotides match TRBD2. Losses at the gene ends were 10 bases for V and 0 bases for J; bases not matched to a gene: 13. Per germline, CDR1 SGHRS and CDR2 YFSETQ. This CDR3 contains 17 residues.

This chain links TRBV3-1 (or the pseudogene TRBV3-2) with TRBJ2-7; TRBD1 aligns across 8 bases. The CDR3 runs 15 residues. V shed 2 bases, J shed 4 bases, and the junction held 7 bases outside the gene matches. CDR1 and CDR2 (germline): LGHDT, YNNKEL (reference sequence). CDR3 DNA sequence: TGTGCCAGCAGCCAAATGGACAGGGATATTTACGAGCAGTACTTC. Translation: CASSQMDRDIYEQYF.

This clone has only one observation. The chain employs TRBV6-5 and TRBJ1-5; 7 nucleotides line up with TRBD1. CDR3 length: 15 residues. Germline-derived CDR1 and CDR2 are MNHEY and SVGAGI. Germline trimming cut 6 bases from V and 1 base from J; bases unmatched to any gene: 6. CDR3 sequence (DNA): TGTGCCAGCAGACGAAAGGGGGCGAGCAATCAGCCCCAGCATTTT. Protein: CASRRKGASNQPQHF.

This chain uses TRBV21-1 with TRBJ2-2; the listed D gene, TRBD2, was not tested against the DNA. TRBV21-1 is shown as a pseudogene. The CDR3 runs to 16 residues. The CDR3 here is CASSNFSGSSTGELFF. In nucleotides, the CDR3 is TGTGCCAGCAGCAACTTTAGCGGGAGTAGCACCGGGGAGCTGTTTTTT.

This chain links TRBV3-1 (or the pseudogene TRBV3-2) with TRBJ2-2, with 13 bases fitting TRBD2. Germline CDR1 reads LGHDT; CDR2 reads YNNKEL (reference sequence). Trimming at V came to 5 bases and at J to 6 bases, leaving 12 bases not matched to a gene. The CDR3 spans 18 residues. The CDR3 protein is CASSTRLAGGAGSGELFF. The CDR3, as DNA: TGTGCCAGCAGCACCCGACTAGCGGGGGGAGCGGGATCCGGGGAGCTGTTTTTT.

V gene TRBV28 combines with J gene TRBJ1-2, with TRBD1 matching over 8 bases. The CDR3 loop spans 14 amino acids. Germline V gene lookup returns CDR1 MDHEN and CDR2 SYDVKM. The trim removed 6 bases at V and 5 bases at J, leaving 8 bases unmatched. The CDR3 spells CASRTGQGVYGYTF. The CDR3 DNA follows: TGTGCCAGCAGGACAGGACAGGGTGTATATGGCTACACCTTC.

V is TRBV10-3 and J is TRBJ2-1, with TRBD1 matching over 10 bases. Germline V gene lookup returns CDR1 ENHRY and CDR2 SYGVKD. The ends lost 8 bases at V and 6 bases at J; junction bases unmatched: 7. The CDR3 is 14 residues long. Written as DNA, the CDR3 is TGTGCCATCGACGGGACAGGGGTTGCCAATGAGCAGTTCTTC. Residues: CAIDGTGVANEQFF.

This rearrangement joins TRBV20-1 to TRBJ2-4; perhaps TRBD1 as D (5 bases). CDR1 and CDR2 from the germline V gene are DFQATT and SNEGSKA (reference sequence). The length of the CDR3 is 11 residues. V lost 8 bases, J lost 3 bases, and 8 bases lay in between. CDR3 nucleotide sequence: TGCAGTTTCGACAGCAAAAACATTCAGTACTTC. Translated: CSFDSKNIQYF.

This clone appeared once. This sequence joins TRBV11-2 and TRBJ2-1; D ambiguous. The CDR3 is 17 amino acids. The germline gives CDR1 SGHAT, CDR2 FQNNGV. The V and J ends lost 1 base and 7 bases respectively, with 20 bases between them. CDR3: CASSLGVGRRIVNEQFF. The DNA of the CDR3 is TGTGCCAGCAGCTTAGGAGTTGGGCGAAGGATAGTAAATGAGCAGTTCTTC. The full variable domain, completed using reference TRBV11-2 and TRBJ2-1, is EAGVAQSPRYKIIEKRQSVAFWCNPISGHATLYWYQQILGQGPKLLIQFQNNGVVDDSQLPKDRFSAERLKGVDSTLKIQPAKLEDSAVYLCASSLGVGRRIVNEQFFGPGTRLTVL.

In its sample, this clone was seen a few times. The chain employs TRBV7-8 and TRBJ2-7, with 12 bases matching TRBD2. The V gene's germline CDR1 is SGHVS and CDR2 FQNEAQ. V dropped 1 base and J dropped 5; count of bases not matched to a gene: 0. This CDR3 contains 14 residues. DNA of the CDR3: TGTGCCAGCAGCTTAGGACTAGCGGGGGACGAGCAGTACTTC. It yields the protein CASSLGLAGDEQYF.

The genes are TRBV18 and TRBJ1-5; possible D gene TRBD1, 6 bases. V lost 0 bases and J lost 1, with 10 bases in between. The V gene's germline CDR1 is KGHSH and CDR2 LQKENI. The CDR3 has 16 residues. The CDR3 loop reads CASSPPSTGSNQPQHF. The CDR3 bases are TGTGCCAGCTCACCACCTTCTACAGGGAGCAATCAGCCCCAGCATTTT. Full variable domain (rest looked up from reference TRBV18 and TRBJ1-5): NAGVMQNPRHLVRRRGQEARLRCSPMKGHSHVYWYRQLPEEGLKFMVYLQKENIIDESGMPKERFSAEFPKEGPSILRIQQVVRGDSAAYFCASSPPSTGSNQPQHFGDGTRLSIL.

The V and J genes are TRBV3-1 (or the pseudogene TRBV3-2) and TRBJ2-3; D is undetermined. V was clipped by 4 bases and J by 3 bases, with 11 bases between them. Germline values: CDR1 LGHDT, CDR2 YNNKEL (reference sequence). CDR3 size: 14 residues. The CDR3 bases are TGTGCCAGCAGCCGTAGTCCATTGACAGATACGCAGTATTTT. Its translation: CASSRSPLTDTQYF.

The chain employs TRBV10-3 and TRBJ1-5; D is possibly TRBD1 (5 bases). The length of the CDR3 is 15 residues. V lost 4 bases to trimming and J lost 4 bases, with 14 bases between them. Germline V CDR1 and CDR2: ENHRY, SYGVKD. The CDR3 protein is CAISGSGRENQPQHF. Here the CDR3 DNA reads TGTGCCATCAGTGGTTCGGGCAGGGAAAATCAGCCCCAGCATTTT.